This is a list of T cell receptor beta chains from one sample in a study of beta chain features in type 1 diabetes. Clones were read by immunoSEQ multiplex PCR, and TCRdb kept only the in-frame ones, dropping some. Of 400,000 to 450,000 clones listed, more than 11% are singletons. Sample: naive CD4+ T cells from blood. The receptors come from a man aged 25 to 40 in good health. Both conserved end residues are part of each CDR3. D genes are given only for firm matches. The size of a clone is reported for some rows only, either as once, few or many, or as a class for expanded clones.

V gene	D gene	J gene	clone size	CDR3 length	CDR3 protein	CDR3 DNA
TRBV2	-	TRBJ1-2	-	11	CASSGLPGYTF	TGTGCCAGCAGTGGTCTACCGGGCTACACCTTC
TRBV15	TRBD1	TRBJ1-1	-	14	CATSSRQGGSEAFF	TGTGCCACCAGCAGCAGACAGGGGGGCTCTGAAGCTTTCTTT
TRBV5-1	-	TRBJ2-1	-	14	CASSFRGRDDEQFF	TGCGCCAGCAGCTTCCGTGGTAGGGACGATGAGCAGTTCTTC
TRBV13	-	TRBJ2-5	few	13	CASSLGVEGTQYF	TGTGCCAGCAGCTTAGGAGTCGAGGGGACCCAGTACTTC
TRBV30	-	TRBJ2-1	-	13	CALWAYHYNEQFF	TGTGCCCTTTGGGCCTACCACTACAATGAGCAGTTCTTC
TRBV9	-	TRBJ1-5	few	15	CASSVEGDSNQPQHF	TGTGCCAGCAGCGTAGAGGGGGATAGCAATCAGCCCCAGCATTTT
TRBV4-3	-	TRBJ2-1	-	13	CASSQQGHNEQFF	TGCGCCAGCAGCCAACAGGGACACAATGAGCAGTTCTTC
TRBV9	-	TRBJ2-5	-	12	CASSPTGETQYF	TGTGCCAGCAGCCCGACGGGAGAGACCCAGTACTTC
TRBV6-5	TRBD2	TRBJ2-1	few	13	CASSRGLAGEQFF	TGTGCCAGCAGCAGGGGACTAGCGGGGGAGCAGTTCTTC
TRBV7-2	-	TRBJ2-1	few	10	CASSSDEQFF	TGTGCCAGCAGCTCCGATGAGCAGTTCTTC
TRBV19	-	TRBJ2-4	-	13	CASGPSSVGIQYF	TGTGCCAGTGGCCCCTCTAGCGTCGGCATTCAGTACTTC
TRBV5-1	-	TRBJ1-2	-	14	CASSLAMAGEGYTF	TGCGCCAGCAGCTTGGCCATGGCAGGGGAAGGCTACACCTTC
TRBV5-1	-	TRBJ1-2	-	13	CASSLVGQGVTTF	TGCGCCAGCAGCTTGGTTGGACAAGGGGTTACCACCTTC
TRBV2	-	TRBJ1-1	few	12	CASSEEIKVAFF	TGTGCCAGCAGTGAAGAGATCAAGGTGGCTTTCTTT
TRBV4-1	-	TRBJ2-7	-	16	CASSQEKARRGHEQYF	TGCGCCAGCAGCCAAGAGAAAGCGCGGCGGGGCCACGAGCAGTACTTC
TRBV6-4	-	TRBJ2-2	few	13	CASRGWRTGELFF	TGTGCCAGTCGGGGCTGGCGCACCGGGGAGCTGTTTTTT
TRBV7-2	-	TRBJ2-1	few	13	CASVKDLLNEQFF	TGTGCCAGCGTAAAGGACTTACTCAATGAGCAGTTCTTC
TRBV23-1	-	TRBJ2-5	-	15	CASTKDERPQETQYF	TGCGCCAGCACGAAGGACGAAAGGCCCCAAGAGACCCAGTACTTC
TRBV5-6	TRBD1	TRBJ2-5	-	14	CASSRGQTKETQYF	TGTGCCAGCAGCAGGGGACAGACCAAAGAGACCCAGTACTTC
TRBV5-4	-	TRBJ1-3	-	14	CASSPPGRGNTIYF	TGTGCCAGCAGCCCTCCGGGACGTGGAAACACCATATATTTT
TRBV10-3	-	TRBJ2-3	many	12	CAIGDGTDTQYF	TGTGCCATCGGGGACGGCACAGATACGCAGTATTTT
TRBV4-1	-	TRBJ1-2	few	13	CASSRDSDYGYTF	TGCGCCAGCAGCCGCGACAGTGACTATGGCTACACCTTC
TRBV29-1	-	TRBJ2-2	-	14	CSARRDQDTGELFF	TGCAGCGCTCGCAGGGATCAAGACACCGGGGAGCTGTTTTTT
TRBV7-2	-	TRBJ2-3	-	12	CASSLSTDTQYF	TGTGCCAGCAGCTTATCCACAGATACGCAGTATTTT
TRBV18	TRBD1	TRBJ1-1	-	14	CASSVTGTNTEAFF	TGTGCCAGCTCCGTGACAGGGACTAACACTGAAGCTTTCTTT
TRBV4-3	-	TRBJ2-7	-	15	CASSPVLGARREQYF	TGCGCCAGCAGCCCGGTTTTGGGGGCCCGTCGAGAGCAGTACTTC
TRBV7-7	-	TRBJ2-3	few	13	CASSPRTGNTQYF	TGTGCCAGCAGCCCTAGGACTGGTAATACGCAGTATTTT
TRBV30	-	TRBJ1-2	few	11	CAWSPTSRDTF	TGTGCCTGGAGTCCGACCAGCAGAGACACCTTC
TRBV10-3	-	TRBJ1-2	-	12	CAISDSGRGYTF	TGTGCCATCAGTGACTCAGGTAGAGGCTACACCTTC
TRBV5-4	TRBD2	TRBJ2-5	-	14	CASSLLAGAETQYF	TGTGCCAGCAGCTTACTAGCGGGGGCAGAGACCCAGTACTTC
TRBV6-4	TRBD2	TRBJ2-4	few	19	CASSASSKRGILAKNIQYF	TGTGCCAGCAGTGCCTCCTCAAAGCGGGGGATTCTAGCCAAAAACATTCAGTACTTC
TRBV7-9	-	TRBJ1-1	few	14	CASSSTGLNTEAFF	TGTGCCAGCAGCTCCACTGGTTTGAACACTGAAGCTTTCTTT
TRBV10-3	-	TRBJ2-3	-	12	CAISGDGDTQYF	TGTGCCATCAGTGGGGACGGCGATACGCAGTATTTT
TRBV27	-	TRBJ2-5	few	14	CASSLGQGGETQYF	TGTGCCAGCAGTTTAGGTCAGGGCGGTGAGACCCAGTACTTC
TRBV5-8	-	TRBJ2-1	-	13	CASSSGRLNEQFF	TGTGCCAGCAGCTCGGGACGGCTCAATGAGCAGTTCTTC
TRBV29-1	-	TRBJ2-4	few	12	CSVGEGKNIQYF	TGCAGCGTTGGCGAGGGGAAAAACATTCAGTACTTC
TRBV21-1	-	TRBJ2-4	few	17	CASSNGSEPLAKNIQYF	TGTGCCAGCAGCAACGGTTCGGAACCTTTAGCCAAAAACATTCAGTACTTC
TRBV29-1	TRBD2	TRBJ2-3	few	15	CSAGTSGRVTDTQYF	TGCAGCGCTGGGACTAGCGGGAGAGTCACAGATACGCAGTATTTT
TRBV7-2	TRBD2	TRBJ2-3	-	15	CASSWTGGSTDTQYF	TGTGCCAGCAGTTGGACGGGGGGGAGCACAGATACGCAGTATTTT
TRBV13	-	TRBJ2-1	-	11	CASSPFKEQFF	TGTGCCAGCAGCCCCTTCAAAGAGCAGTTCTTC
TRBV29-1	TRBD1	TRBJ1-4	few	14	CSVRRGGAGEKLFF	TGCAGCGTTCGCCGAGGGGGCGCCGGAGAAAAACTGTTTTTT
TRBV15	-	TRBJ1-2	-	15	CATSRDLGRKDGYTF	TGTGCCACCAGCAGAGATCTAGGGAGAAAGGATGGCTACACCTTC
TRBV7-2	-	TRBJ2-7	-	13	CASTTRVSYEQYF	TGTGCCAGCACCACCCGGGTCTCCTACGAGCAGTACTTC
TRBV29-1	TRBD1	TRBJ1-1	few	13	CSVGQGESTEAFF	TGCAGCGTTGGACAGGGGGAAAGCACTGAAGCTTTCTTT
TRBV27	-	TRBJ2-7	few	19	CASSPRLSVLPVLSYEQYF	TGTGCCAGCAGTCCCCGCCTCAGTGTACTGCCGGTTCTAAGCTACGAGCAGTACTTC
TRBV15	-	TRBJ1-1	few	15	CATSTLLVSGSEAFF	TGTGCCACCAGCACCCTTCTTGTATCTGGATCTGAAGCTTTCTTT
TRBV30	-	TRBJ2-3	few	13	CAWSVAQLDTQYF	TGTGCCTGGAGTGTAGCCCAACTAGATACGCAGTATTTT
TRBV11-3	TRBD2	TRBJ2-1	-	13	CATRTSGTGEQFF	TGTGCCACCCGGACTAGCGGGACGGGTGAGCAGTTCTTC
TRBV5-4	TRBD2	TRBJ2-7	few	16	CASSRWGGMVGYEQYF	TGTGCCAGCAGCCGCTGGGGGGGAATGGTGGGCTACGAGCAGTACTTC
TRBV5-1	-	TRBJ1-1	-	14	CASSLGWVNTEAFF	TGCGCCAGCAGCTTGGGGTGGGTGAACACTGAAGCTTTCTTT
TRBV18	-	TRBJ2-5	-	12	CASSPGQETQYF	TGTGCCAGCTCACCAGGACAAGAGACCCAGTACTTC
TRBV29-1	TRBD1	TRBJ2-2	-	14	CSVLGTGNTGELFF	TGCAGCGTTCTAGGGACAGGGAACACCGGGGAGCTGTTTTTT
TRBV15	-	TRBJ2-3	-	14	CATSRLNERDTQYF	TGTGCCACCAGCAGGCTCAACGAGAGAGATACGCAGTATTTT
TRBV19	-	TRBJ2-7	few	13	CASSPEEGDEQYF	TGTGCCAGTAGTCCGGAAGAGGGAGACGAGCAGTACTTC
TRBV30	-	TRBJ1-5	many	13	CAWGQTSNQPQHF	TGTGCCTGGGGTCAGACATCAAATCAGCCCCAGCATTTT
TRBV18	-	TRBJ2-5	few	12	CASSSQPETQYF	TGTGCCAGCTCATCACAGCCAGAGACCCAGTACTTC
TRBV10-3	TRBD2	TRBJ2-1	few	14	CAISISGSLDEQFF	TGTGCCATCAGTATTAGCGGGAGTCTCGATGAGCAGTTCTTC
TRBV5-4	TRBD2	TRBJ2-3	few	15	CASSSASGSTDTQYF	TGTGCCAGCAGCAGCGCTAGCGGGTCCACAGATACGCAGTATTTT
TRBV7-2	TRBD2	TRBJ2-3	-	16	CASSTMSGRAGDTQYF	TGTGCCAGCAGCACCATGAGCGGGAGGGCCGGAGATACGCAGTATTTT